Listed below are T cell receptor beta chains from one sample, sequenced in a study of blood T cell repertoires in COVID-19. This table comes from immunoSEQ multiplex PCR, and its TCRdb copy is limited to in-frame clones, with some not included. The table includes around 200,000 clones, approximately 91% detected once. The source material was peripheral blood. Receptor source: a man aged 35 to 55 with acute or convalescent COVID-19. CDR3s include the opening cysteine and the closing phenylalanine or tryptophan. D genes are given only for firm matches. Size tells how often a clone was seen (once, few, many) or the class of an expanded clone, and some rows leave it out.

V	D	J	size	CDR3	DNA
TRBV21-1	.	TRBJ1-2	once	CASSKGFQGNNYGYTF	TGTGCCAGCAGCAAAGGGTTCCAGGGAAATAACTATGGCTACACCTTC
TRBV19	TRBD1	TRBJ1-2	.	CASSGRGRLPYGYTF	TGTGCCAGTAGTGGTAGGGGGCGCTTGCCCTATGGCTACACCTTC
TRBV11-1	.	TRBJ2-1	.	CASTKDSFSYNEQFF	TGTGCCAGCACCAAGGACAGCTTCTCCTACAATGAGCAGTTCTTC
TRBV2	.	TRBJ1-4	.	CASTRVGTNEKLFF	TGTGCCAGCACGAGGGTTGGAACTAATGAAAAACTGTTTTTT
TRBV4-2	.	TRBJ2-7	.	CASSQDDTSSYEQYF	TGTGCCAGCAGCCAAGATGACACAAGCTCCTACGAGCAGTACTTC
TRBV18	TRBD1	TRBJ2-3	.	CASSVRDSSTDTQYF	TGTGCCAGTTCAGTCAGGGACAGCAGCACAGATACGCAGTATTTT
TRBV13	.	TRBJ1-1	.	CASSRVAGQLNTEAFF	TGTGCCAGCAGTAGAGTGGCAGGACAGTTGAACACTGAAGCTTTCTTT
TRBV28	.	TRBJ1-4	.	CAILRAGANEKLFF	TGTGCCATCCTAAGGGCAGGGGCTAATGAAAAACTGTTTTTT
TRBV9	.	TRBJ2-5	.	CASSFGLSGETQYF	TGTGCCAGCAGCTTCGGACTCTCGGGGGAGACCCAGTACTTC
TRBV30	.	TRBJ1-2	.	CAWSLDYEAGYTF	TGTGCCTGGAGTCTGGACTACGAAGCTGGCTACACCTTC
TRBV7-9	TRBD1	TRBJ2-4	few	CASSLSIGGLAKNIQYF	TGTGCCAGCAGCTTAAGTATAGGGGGCTTAGCCAAAAACATTCAGTACTTC
TRBV5-1	.	TRBJ2-3	.	CASSPGQGRVTDTQYF	TGCGCCAGCAGCCCGGGTCAGGGTCGGGTAACAGATACGCAGTATTTT
TRBV30	.	TRBJ2-5	.	CAWSPVSGTQYF	TGTGCCTGGAGTCCAGTCTCGGGGACCCAGTACTTC
TRBV11-3	.	TRBJ2-5	.	CASSLGGATWGETQYF	TGTGCCAGCAGCTTAGGTGGGGCTACCTGGGGAGAGACCCAGTACTTC
TRBV6-2/TRBV6-3	.	TRBJ2-2	few	CASSYSRRTNTGELFF	TGTGCCAGCAGTTACTCGAGAAGAACGAACACCGGGGAGCTGTTTTTT
TRBV6-5	.	TRBJ1-2	.	CASKMTGRLNYGYTF	TGTGCCAGCAAAATGACAGGACGATTAAACTATGGCTACACCTTC
TRBV11-2	.	TRBJ1-2	.	CASSSRLQGFSYGYTF	TGTGCCAGCAGCTCTCGATTACAGGGATTTAGCTATGGCTACACCTTC
TRBV11-2	TRBD1	TRBJ2-5	.	CASSKGALERETQYF	TGTGCCAGCAGCAAGGGGGCGCTAGAAAGGGAGACCCAGTACTTC
TRBV27	TRBD2	TRBJ2-1	few	CASSLYGLASNEQFF	TGTGCCAGCAGTCTCTACGGACTAGCGTCCAATGAGCAGTTCTTC
TRBV4-1	TRBD1	TRBJ2-5	.	CASSQIGQGGETQYF	TGCGCCAGCAGCCAGATCGGACAGGGTGGAGAGACCCAGTACTTC
TRBV7-9	TRBD1	TRBJ1-2	.	CASSHLSDRDYGYTF	TGTGCCAGCAGCCACTTATCAGACAGGGATTATGGCTACACCTTC
TRBV4-3	.	TRBJ2-5	.	CASSQVAVQETQYF	TGCGCCAGCAGCCAAGTGGCAGTCCAAGAGACCCAGTACTTC
TRBV5-1	TRBD1	TRBJ2-7	.	CASSLGGGTGDPYEQYF	TGCGCCAGCAGCTTGGGTGGGGGGACAGGGGATCCCTACGAGCAGTACTTC
TRBV5-1	TRBD1	TRBJ2-1	.	CASSLTGGNYNEQFF	TGCGCCAGCAGCTTGACAGGGGGCAACTACAATGAGCAGTTCTTC
TRBV5-5	TRBD1	TRBJ2-7	.	CASSLWVAAGGYEQYF	TGTGCCAGCAGCTTGTGGGTCGCGGCAGGGGGATACGAGCAGTACTTC
TRBV5-1	TRBD1	TRBJ2-7	.	CASSLEGQYEQYF	TGCGCCAGCAGCTTGGAGGGACAGTACGAGCAGTACTTC
TRBV5-5	TRBD1	TRBJ2-1	.	CASSLSPTGIPNEQFF	TGTGCCAGCAGCTTGTCCCCGACAGGGATCCCCAATGAGCAGTTCTTC
TRBV18	.	TRBJ1-4	.	CASSPSGRGDEKLFF	TGTGCCAGCTCACCCTCGGGGAGGGGAGATGAAAAACTGTTTTTT
TRBV7-6	.	TRBJ2-5	.	CASSGGPRETQYF	TGTGCCAGCAGCGGGGGCCCCAGGGAGACCCAGTACTTC
TRBV5-1	.	TRBJ1-2	.	CASSLDGGGGYGYTF	TGCGCCAGCAGCTTGGATGGGGGCGGTGGCTATGGCTACACCTTC
TRBV9	.	TRBJ2-7	.	CASNQQGGSYEQYF	TGTGCCAGCAACCAACAGGGGGGGTCCTACGAGCAGTACTTC
TRBV5-1	TRBD1	TRBJ1-6	.	CASSSDRGGEPLHF	TGCGCCAGCAGCTCCGACAGGGGCGGTGAACCCCTCCACTTT
TRBV7-9	.	TRBJ1-5	.	CASSLDSGEGQPQHF	TGTGCCAGCAGCTTAGATTCCGGGGAGGGACAGCCCCAGCATTTT
TRBV7-9	.	TRBJ1-2	.	CASSLGGYGYTF	TGTGCCAGCAGCTTAGGCGGGTATGGCTACACCTTC
TRBV19	.	TRBJ2-4	.	CASSSLQGGNIQYF	TGTGCCAGTAGTTCCCTCCAGGGGGGTAACATTCAGTACTTC
TRBV11-3	.	TRBJ2-2	.	CASSLARANTGELFF	TGTGCCAGCAGCTTAGCCAGGGCGAACACCGGGGAGCTGTTTTTT
TRBV25-1	.	TRBJ2-5	.	CASSWAGHQETQYF	TGTGCCAGCAGCTGGGCAGGGCACCAAGAGACCCAGTACTTC
TRBV29-1	TRBD2	TRBJ2-3	.	CSVVWPLGAGLAGEDTQYF	TGCAGCGTTGTTTGGCCCCTGGGGGCCGGTCTAGCGGGAGAAGATACGCAGTATTTT
TRBV5-1	TRBD1	TRBJ1-4	.	CASSPRDSGSATNEKLFF	TGCGCCAGCAGCCCACGGGACAGTGGGTCGGCAACTAATGAAAAACTGTTTTTT
TRBV7-2	.	TRBJ2-1	.	CASNQGAVSSYNEQFF	TGTGCCAGCAACCAAGGCGCGGTAAGCTCCTACAATGAGCAGTTCTTC
TRBV5-4	.	TRBJ2-5	.	CASSLWGVKETQYF	TGTGCCAGCAGCTTGTGGGGGGTAAAAGAGACCCAGTACTTC
TRBV3-1/TRBV3-2	TRBD1	TRBJ1-2	.	CASSRQGAGYTF	TGTGCCAGCAGCCGACAGGGAGCTGGCTACACCTTC
TRBV6-5	TRBD1	TRBJ1-2	.	CASTPGTGGNYGYTF	TGTGCCAGCACGCCCGGGACAGGGGGCAACTATGGCTACACCTTC
TRBV19	.	TRBJ2-2	.	CASSPPIRNTGELFF	TGTGCCAGTAGTCCCCCAATCAGGAACACCGGGGAGCTGTTTTTT
TRBV5-5	.	TRBJ1-4	once	CASSYLRGAEKLFF	TGTGCCAGCAGCTACCTTCGGGGAGCGGAAAAACTGTTTTTT
TRBV4-2	.	TRBJ1-1	.	CASSREGRGTTEAFF	TGTGCCAGCAGCCGGGAGGGTAGGGGCACCACTGAAGCTTTCTTT
TRBV28	.	TRBJ2-7	.	CASSPRGALVNEQYF	TGTGCCAGCAGCCCGCGGGGAGCCCTCGTGAACGAGCAGTACTTC
TRBV7-2	.	TRBJ2-1	.	CASSLQLTGGDEQFF	TGTGCCAGCAGCTTACAACTCACCGGCGGAGATGAGCAGTTCTTC
TRBV5-5	.	TRBJ1-5	.	CASSAGASDQPQHF	TGTGCCAGCAGCGCAGGGGCTTCGGATCAGCCCCAGCATTTT
TRBV19	TRBD1	TRBJ1-2	.	CASSTLDRATTNYGYTF	TGTGCCAGTAGTACCCTAGACAGGGCCACCACTAACTATGGCTACACCTTC
TRBV7-2	.	TRBJ1-3	.	CASSLQQGVGNTIYF	TGTGCCAGCAGCCTTCAACAGGGAGTTGGAAACACCATATATTTT
TRBV11-2	.	TRBJ1-1	once	CASSSAGITEAFF	TGTGCCAGCAGCTCTGCAGGAATCACTGAAGCTTTCTTT
TRBV3-1/TRBV3-2	TRBD2	TRBJ2-1	.	CASSLSPSGGGPEQFF	TGTGCCAGCAGCTTGTCCCCTAGCGGGGGTGGCCCTGAGCAGTTCTTC